This is a list of T cell receptor beta chains from one sample in a study of blood T cells in healthy people across ages. Each CDR3 protein is one row after TCRdb ran MiXCR on the 5' RACE reads. The sample has some 880,000 distinct CDR3 sequences, 35% to 40% seen once; the top ten hold approximately 13%. Sequenced sample: blood. Receptors were obtained from a man younger than 30 in good health. Each CDR3 is given with its conserved first and last residue. Each record gives: J gene, D gene, clone size, V gene, CDR3 DNA, CDR3 protein. The D gene is left open where the match is weak. The listing skips clone size in some rows; elsewhere it reads once, few, many or a size class.

>TRBJ2-3|TRBD1|many|TRBV19
TGTTCTACGGCAGGGACAGCTAGCACAGATACGCAGTATTTT
CSTAGTASTDTQYF
>TRBJ2-7|TRBD2|.|TRBV7-3
TGTGCCAGCAGCCCAAAGACTAGCCGTGGGTACGGTGAGCAGTACTTC
CASSPKTSRGYGEQYF
>TRBJ1-1|TRBD1|few|TRBV5-1
TGCGCCAGCAGTCCGACTACCGGGACAGTCTATGTGGGCACTGAAGCTTTCTTT
CASSPTTGTVYVGTEAFF
>TRBJ2-1|.|.|TRBV29-1
TGCAGCGTTGCGCCCCGGGCTCCTAGCCTTAATGAGCAGTTCTTC
CSVAPRAPSLNEQFF
>TRBJ2-2|TRBD2|.|TRBV7-2
TGTGCCAGCAGCTGGGACGGGGGGGCCGGGGAGCTGTTTTTT
CASSWDGGAGELFF
>TRBJ2-1|.|.|TRBV4-1
TGCGCCAGCAGCCAATACGGACAAAACTCCTACAATGAGCAGTTCTTC
CASSQYGQNSYNEQFF
>TRBJ2-1|.|once|TRBV2
TGTGCCAGCCCCAGTGATAAAGTTACTAGCCCCTACAATGAGCAGTTCTTC
CASPSDKVTSPYNEQFF
>TRBJ2-1|.|.|TRBV14
TGTGCCAGCAGCCAATCGGGGCTGAGGTCCCTCAATGAGCAGTTCTTC
CASSQSGLRSLNEQFF
>TRBJ2-1|TRBD1|.|TRBV5-1
TGCGCCAGCAGCCTCATGGGGGGACAGGGGAAGCAGTTCTTC
CASSLMGGQGKQFF
>TRBJ1-1|.|few|TRBV4-1
TGCGCCAGCAGCCAAGATCAGGGTATGAACACTGAAGCTTTCTTT
CASSQDQGMNTEAFF
>TRBJ1-1|TRBD1|.|TRBV5-6
TGTGCCAGCAGCGGGGACAGAGCTTGGAGGACTGAAGCTTTCTTT
CASSGDRAWRTEAFF
>TRBJ1-6|.|many|TRBV12-3/TRBV12-4
TGTGCCAGCAGCTCGCCGCCGCCTGCACCCCTCCACTTT
CASSSPPPAPLHF
>TRBJ1-6|.|.|TRBV10-3
TGTGCCATCAGTGAGCCGGGACCGAGTAATTCACCCCTCCACTTT
CAISEPGPSNSPLHF
>TRBJ1-2|.|.|TRBV29-1
TGCAGCGTTGAAAGTGCGTGTGGCTACACCTTC
CSVESACGYTF
>TRBJ1-1|.|.|TRBV7-6
TGTGCCAGCAGCGAACAGGGAAAAGGCACTGAAGCTTTCTTT
CASSEQGKGTEAFF
>TRBJ2-1|.|many|TRBV9
TGTGCCAGCAGCGTAGAGACCCACAATGAGCAGTTCTTC
CASSVETHNEQFF
>TRBJ2-3|.|few|TRBV10-3
TGTGCCATCAGGAAATTGGGGGACGATACGCAGTATTTT
CAIRKLGDDTQYF
>TRBJ2-5|.|many|TRBV10-3
TGTGCCATCAGTGAGGACGAATTGGGGACCACAGATCGAGAGACCCAGTACTTC
CAISEDELGTTDRETQYF
>TRBJ2-5|TRBD1|few|TRBV20-1
TGCAGTGCAAGGACAGGGGCAGTCGAGACCCAGTACTTC
CSARTGAVETQYF
>TRBJ1-5|.|few|TRBV6-6
TGTGCCAGCACCCAAAGATGGGAACAGCCCCAGCATTTT
CASTQRWEQPQHF
>TRBJ2-3|TRBD2|many|TRBV10-3
TGTGCCGGAGGGACTAGCGGGGGCACAGATACGCAGTATTTT
CAGGTSGGTDTQYF
>TRBJ1-6|.|.|TRBV19
TGTGCCAGTAAGGATAGGGCCGGCACCTATAATTCACCCCTCCACTTT
CASKDRAGTYNSPLHF
>TRBJ1-1|TRBD1|.|TRBV16
TGTGCCAGCAGCCGGACAGGAACGGATGAAGCTTTCTTT
CASSRTGTDEAFF
>TRBJ2-5|.|.|TRBV20-1
TGCAGTGCTAGAGATATGGTAGGGATCGGCGAAGAGACCCAGTACTTC
CSARDMVGIGEETQYF
>TRBJ1-6|.|.|TRBV11-1
TGTGCCAGCAGCTTATCAGGGAAAGATTCACCCCTCCACTTT
CASSLSGKDSPLHF
>TRBJ1-5|.|many|TRBV12-3/TRBV12-4
TGTGCCAGCAGTTTGGGAGGAGGGAGAAATAGCAATCAGCCCCAGCATTTT
CASSLGGGRNSNQPQHF
>TRBJ2-5|.|many|TRBV20-1
TGCAGTGCTAGCAAACAGGGTTCTCAAGAGACCCAGTACTTC
CSASKQGSQETQYF
>TRBJ2-7|TRBD2|.|TRBV7-2
TGTGCCAGCAGCGCCTCTAGCGGGGGGGCGGGCAATGAGCAGTACTTC
CASSASSGGAGNEQYF
>TRBJ2-1|.|.|TRBV6-6
TGTGCCAGCAGTACGGACGGAGACGGGAGCTCCTACGAGCAGTTCTTC
CASSTDGDGSSYEQFF
>TRBJ2-7|.|.|TRBV10-3
TGTGCCATCAGTATATCCGGGACGTACGAGCAGTACTTC
CAISISGTYEQYF
>TRBJ1-2|.|many|TRBV7-2
TGTGCCAGCAGCTTAGAGGTGCTAGGTGTCCCTAACTATGGCTACACCTTC
CASSLEVLGVPNYGYTF
>TRBJ2-7|TRBD2|.|TRBV6-6
TGTGCCAGCAGCCGGGACTACAAGAACGAGCAGTACTTC
CASSRDYKNEQYF